This T cell receptor beta chain was profiled in a study of blood T cell repertoires in COVID-19. Germline-derived CDR1 and CDR2 are SGHVS and FQNEAQ. CDR3 length equals 15 residues. Deletions cut 3 bases from V and 4 bases from J, with 16 bases between. The table came from immunoSEQ multiplex PCR; TCRdb's copy has only in-frame clones and leaves some out. The data hold approximately 200,000 clones, with about 83% observed a single time. The source material was peripheral blood. This chain links TRBV7-8 with TRBJ2-7; perhaps TRBD2 as D (5 bases). This TCR was sampled from a man in his sixties who had recovered from COVID-19. The CDR3 loop is CASSFPFRGEYEQYF. The CDR3 nucleotides read TGTGCCAGCAGCTTCCCATTTCGGGGTGAATACGAGCAGTACTTC. Filled out from reference TRBV7-8 and TRBJ2-7, the complete variable domain reads GAGVSQSPRYKVAKRGQDVALRCDPISGHVSLFWYQQALGQGPEFLTYFQNEAQLDKSGLPSDRFFAERPEGSVSTLKIQRTQQEDSAVYLCASSFPFRGEYEQYFGPGTRLTVT.